The T cell receptor beta chain described here comes from a study of OX40 agonist ivuxolimab in advanced cancers. Regarding the research as a whole: The costimulatory receptor OX40 (CD134) was targeted by ivuxolimab, a fully human IgG2 agonistic monoclonal antibody. Intravenous ivuxolimab was administered to patients every 2 weeks at six dose levels: 0.01, 0.1, 0.3, 1.5, 3 and 10 mg/kg. Of the roughly 50 dose-escalation patients, hepatocellular carcinoma was present in around 20, melanoma in approximately 15, renal cell carcinoma in 9 and head and neck cancer in 9. In the dose-escalation cohort, 65% to 90% of patients were male, and the mean age was approximately 64 years, with a range of roughly 20 to 80. Patients were allowed to have had prior anti-PD-1, anti-PD-L1 or anti-CTLA-4 therapy, and 40% of the dose-escalation patients had previously received checkpoint inhibitors. Partial responses occurred in three dose-escalation patients: two with cutaneous melanoma and one with hepatocellular carcinoma. Peripheral TCRbeta sequencing aimed to test whether ivuxolimab altered TCR sequence diversity and caused clonal T-cell expansion. The paper covers the monotherapy dose-escalation part of the phase I ivuxolimab trial, which included N = 52 patients.

The trial excluded patients who had a history of autoimmune disease or were on systemic immunosuppression. Peripheral blood for TCR sequencing was collected from all dose cohorts at baseline, on cycle 4 day 1, and on cycle 7 day 1. The samples were drawn from a first-in-human, open-label, multicenter phase I dose-escalation trial of ivuxolimab. The trial enrolled adults with locally advanced or metastatic head and neck squamous cell, hepatocellular, melanoma or renal cell carcinoma. Before TCR sequencing, CD4+ T cells and CD8+ T cells from peripheral blood were sorted into separate populations. Genomic DNA was isolated from the sorted cells so that the TCRbeta CDR3 region could be sequenced. TCRbeta CDR3 regions were sequenced using the immunoSEQ Assay. TCRdb stores this immuneACCESS table with in-frame sequences only. Part of the clones is absent; in the studies checked, under half of the shortfall reflects unresolved V genes, and no reason is known for the rest. The sample table lists 82,000 or so clones, 92% of them with a count of one. The top ten hold over 0.55% of the sample.

Beyond this particular receptor, the publication reports: Low levels of normalized T-cell clonal expansion were also seen in some patients who did not respond. Which antigens the clonally expanded peripheral T cells were specific for was not determined. In partial responders in the 0.1-3.0 mg/kg groups, normalized peripheral clonal expansion was found to be among the lowest, especially among CD8+ T cells. After ivuxolimab, CD8+ T cells had more expanded clones than CD4+ T cells on average. At doses from 0.1 to 3.0 mg/kg, clonal expansion was seen in both CD4+ and CD8+ blood T cells between baseline and week 6.

Its CDR3 holds 15 amino acids, cysteine through phenylalanine. Only CDR3 DNA is held: 45 bases, read in frame from base 1. CDR1 and CDR2, per the germline V gene, are KGHSH and LQKENI. V is pared back by 5 bases and J by 6 bases, with 17 bases lying between the germline termini. Points on this clone: What this receptor recognizes is not known. No base quality values were provided; no much bigger clone lies one nucleotide off.

This receptor was obtained from an adult with an advanced solid tumor such as melanoma, head and neck, liver or kidney cancer. The source was CD4+ or CD8+ T cells sorted from blood, collected in a trial of the OX40 agonist ivuxolimab. The rearrangement joined TRBV18 to TRBJ2-1, with TRBD2 as a weak D call on 5 bases. The CDR3 sequence is CASSARVGDPNEQFF. DNA sequence: TGTGCCAGCTCAGCCCGAGTGGGAGATCCCAATGAGCAGTTCTTC.